Each of the 32 T cell receptor beta chains below was sequenced from the same sample in a study of T cells in Graves' hyperthyroidism and ophthalmopathy. RNA transcripts were the template for amplifying TCR beta CDR3 regions. With the HTBI primer set, the TCR CDR3 went through a first round of RT-PCR. In TCRdb, the multiplex PCR reads were re-called with MiXCR into one record per CDR3 protein. The table records almost 500,000 distinct CDR3 sequences, about 20% of them present only once. Sequenced material: blood. The receptors derive from a woman between 65 and 79 years old with Graves' ophthalmopathy.

This CDR3 reads CASSLDGEHRTDTQYF. Written as DNA, the CDR3 is TGTGCCAGCAGTTTAGACGGGGAACACCGCACAGATACGCAGTATTTT. This chain links TRBV12-3 or TRBV12-4 with TRBJ2-3, with D maybe TRBD2 (5 bases). The ends were cut back, 1 base at V and 1 base at J, with 12 bases in the middle. The CDR3 has 16 residues.

About this clonotype: Because the CDR3 is missing its conserved closing phenylalanine or tryptophan, this is likely a read error. V and J are TRBV6-1 and TRBJ1-2; 7 bases are a match to TRBD1. Germline loops: CDR1 MNHNS, CDR2 SASEGT. This CDR3 is built from 13 residues. V lost 5 bases and J lost 5; bases outside the gene matches: 5. The CDR3 here is CASSPTGSYGYTL. CDR3 nucleotide sequence: TGTGCCAGCAGTCCGACAGGGTCTTATGGCTACACCCTC.

This sequence joins TRBV20-1 and TRBJ1-1; 8 nucleotides match TRBD1. Germline V gene sequence: CDR1 DFQATT, CDR2 SNEGSKA (reference sequence). The trim removed 6 bases at V and 4 bases at J, leaving 7 bases unmatched. The CDR3 is 13 residues long. The CDR3 region is CSAGGQGGTEAFF. CDR3 in DNA: TGCAGTGCGGGTGGACAGGGCGGCACTGAAGCTTTCTTT.

V gene TRBV6-1 combines with J gene TRBJ1-6, with a tentative D call TRBD1 (5 bases). Between the trimmed V and J ends, which lost 7 bases and 0 bases, there was a span of 19 bases. The germline V gene encodes CDR1 MNHNS and CDR2 SASEGT. The CDR3 has 18 residues. The CDR3 loop reads CASTSPGPLSSYNSPLHF. The CDR3 region has the DNA TGTGCCAGCACTTCTCCGGGACCCTTAAGCTCCTATAATTCACCCCTCCACTTT.

In its sample, this clonotype was seen many times. V usage is TRBV7-9 and J usage is TRBJ2-7; 7 bases line up with TRBD1. Germline assignment: CDR1 SEHNR and CDR2 FQNEAQ (reference sequence). This CDR3 has 14 residues. V lost 5 bases to trimming and J lost 2 bases; unmatched junction nucleotides: 6. CDR3 region: CASSPTGHTYEQYF. The CDR3 region has the DNA TGTGCCAGCAGCCCGACAGGGCATACCTACGAGCAGTACTTC.

In this sample, this clonotype turned up a few times. J is TRBJ2-7 and V is TRBV6-2 or TRBV6-3; possibly TRBD1 for D (6 bases). Trimming stripped 6 bases from V and 3 bases from J, with 18 bases between. The germline gives CDR1 MNHEY, CDR2 SVGEGT. The CDR3 is 15 residues long. The CDR3: CASRDNRVSIYEQYF. The CDR3 coding sequence is TGTGCCAGCAGAGACAACAGGGTATCGATCTACGAGCAGTACTTC.

This clonotype was counted only a few times. CDR3 sequence reads: CASSQEGAYNEQFF. The CDR3 bases are TGTGCCAGCAGCCAAGAGGGGGCCTACAATGAGCAGTTCTTC. The genes are TRBV3-1 and TRBJ2-1, with D perhaps matching TRBD1 or TRBD2 (5 bases each). The CDR3 totals 14 residues. Germline V gives CDR1 LGHDT, CDR2 YNNKEL (reference sequence). V lost 0 bases to trimming and J lost 2 bases, with 5 bases between them.

This clonotype was recorded a few times. The rearrangement joins TRBV5-1 to TRBJ2-3, with D perhaps TRBD1 or TRBD2 (7 bases each). The CDR3 is 14 amino acids. Germline V CDR1 and CDR2: SGHRS, YFSETQ. V shed 7 bases and J shed 2 bases, with 14 bases lying between them. The CDR3 region has the DNA TGCGCCAGCCAGGGGGGGGGGACCACAGATACGCAGTATTTT. Protein sequence: CASQGGGTTDTQYF.

The chain links TRBV27 to TRBJ2-5; tentative D call: TRBD1 (5 bases). V shed 4 bases and J shed 2 bases, with 14 bases lying between them. Germline V lookup: CDR1 MNHEY, CDR2 SMNVEV (reference sequence). This CDR3 has 15 amino acids. The CDR3 DNA follows: TGTGCCAGCAGTTCACAGGTCTTTAGTCAAGAGACCCAGTACTTC. Encoded protein: CASSSQVFSQETQYF.

V usage is TRBV14 and J usage is TRBJ2-1; D may match TRBD1 or TRBD2 (6 bases each). In germline, CDR1 is SGHDN, CDR2 FVKESK. The V end was cut by 2 bases, the J end by 5 bases, with 19 bases between. This CDR3 contains 17 residues. The CDR3 sequence is CASSQKGTLGGNNEQFF. CDR3 bases: TGTGCCAGCAGCCAAAAGGGGACCCTAGGGGGGAACAATGAGCAGTTCTTC.

This clonotype has a count of ten or more. V and J are TRBV28 and TRBJ1-2, with TRBD1 matching 8 bases. This CDR3 is built from 15 residues. J lost 4 bases, V lost 1 base, and 5 bases had no gene match. Germline V gives CDR1 MDHEN, CDR2 SYDVKM. The CDR3: CASSLSAGGFYGYTF. The CDR3, as DNA: TGTGCCAGCAGTTTATCAGCAGGGGGCTTCTATGGCTACACCTTC.

The chain has TRBV5-1 and TRBJ2-2; D may be TRBD2 (6 bases). The CDR3 loop spans 16 amino acids. Between the trimmed V and J ends, which lost 1 base and 0 bases, there was a span of 10 bases. Germline V CDR1 and CDR2: SGHRS, YFSETQ. This CDR3 reads CASSLISGTNTGELFF. Here the CDR3 DNA reads TGCGCCAGCAGCTTGATTAGCGGAACGAACACCGGGGAGCTGTTTTTT.

The table lists this clonotype with a few counts. The V and J genes are TRBV6-5 and TRBJ2-3; 9 bases map to TRBD2. Germline V gene data show CDR1 as MNHEY and CDR2 as SVGAGI. With 0 bases clipped from V and 10 bases from J, the junction kept 5 bases outside the gene matches. The CDR3 runs 14 residues. Here the CDR3 DNA reads TGTGCCAGCAGTTACTCTAGCGGGAGTCGTCCGCAGTATTTT. It translates to CASSYSSGSRPQYF.

This clonotype was counted a few times. This chain links TRBV5-1 with TRBJ2-1; a possible D gene is TRBD2 (5 bases). With 7 bases removed from V and 0 bases from J, the gap between germline ends came to 11 bases. The CDR3 is made up of 14 amino acids. Germline CDR1 is SGHRS and CDR2 is YFSETQ. The CDR3 nucleotides read TGCGCCAGCCAGGACTTAATCTCCTACAATGAGCAGTTCTTC. Translation: CASQDLISYNEQFF.

The gene calls are TRBV30 and TRBJ1-2; D not resolved. This CDR3 comprises 12 residues. Between the trimmed V and J ends, which lost 2 bases and 3 bases, there was a span of 7 bases. In germline, CDR1 is GTSNPN, CDR2 SVGIG (reference sequence). In DNA form, the CDR3 reads TGTGCCTGGAGTCCGGAGGACTATGGCTACACCTTC. Its translation: CAWSPEDYGYTF.

This clonotype was recorded many times. The V gene is TRBV27, the J gene TRBJ1-2; D might be TRBD1 (6 bases). The CDR3 covers 13 residues. Germline V gene data show CDR1 as MNHEY and CDR2 as SMNVEV (reference sequence). The V end was cut by 0 bases, the J end by 7 bases, with 9 bases between. CDR3 residues: CASSLSGGRGYTF. The CDR3 nucleotides read TGTGCCAGCAGTTTATCAGGGGGTCGTGGCTACACCTTC.

In this sample, this clonotype turned up many times. The chain combines TRBV11-2 with TRBJ1-1; D is undetermined. Germline assignment: CDR1 SGHAT and CDR2 FQNNGV. V lost 1 base and J lost 1, with 7 bases in between. The CDR3 extends over 14 amino acids. CDR3 bases: TGTGCCAGCAGCTTAGGATCCAGGAACACTGAAGCTTTCTTT. This translates into CASSLGSRNTEAFF.

The V call is TRBV6-1, the J call TRBJ1-2; no clear D gene. Trimming shortened V by 3 bases and J by 9 bases, and 11 bases separated the two germline ends. This CDR3 is built from 12 residues. The V gene's germline CDR1 is MNHNS and CDR2 SASEGT. The CDR3, as DNA: TGTGCCAGCAGTGACGGTCCCAGGAGCTACACCTTC. It translates to CASSDGPRSYTF.

This clonotype was detected only a few times. In nucleotides, the CDR3 is TGCGCCAGCAGCCAAGACACAGGATCTTATGGCTACACCTTC. Protein: CASSQDTGSYGYTF. The rearrangement uses TRBV4-1 and TRBJ1-2, with D possibly TRBD1 on 5 matching bases. CDR1 and CDR2 from the germline V gene are MGHRA and YSYEKL. This CDR3 spans 14 amino acids. The germline V and J ends were trimmed by 0 bases and 5 bases, with 10 bases remaining between them.

This clonotype was seen a few times. The chain has TRBV29-1 and TRBJ2-7; maybe TRBD2 (6 bases). Germline values: CDR1 SQVTM, CDR2 ANQGSEA. This CDR3 is built from 13 residues. Trimming cost V 1 base and J 4 bases, with 11 bases left between them. The CDR3 reads CSVEGSGGYEQYF. The CDR3 DNA is TGCAGCGTTGAAGGATCCGGGGGATACGAGCAGTACTTC.

This chain links TRBV7-2 with TRBJ1-1; D is uncertain. The germline CDR1 and CDR2 sequences are SGHTA and FQGNSA. V lost 5 bases and J 1 base, leaving 14 bases between the germline ends. This CDR3 is built from 15 residues. For the CDR3, the DNA is TGTGCCAGCAGCCTAACAAAAAGCTGGAACACTGAAGCTTTCTTT. As protein: CASSLTKSWNTEAFF.

This clonotype was seen only a few times. The gene calls are TRBV4-1 and TRBJ2-7; unclear D gene. Germline V gene lookup returns CDR1 MGHRA and CDR2 YSYEKL. The CDR3 is made up of 17 amino acids. Deletions cut 1 base from V and 0 bases from J, with 16 bases between. CDR3 nucleotide sequence: TGCGCCAGCAGCCAAGTATCTGGCATTCCCAGCTCCTACGAGCAGTACTTC. Protein: CASSQVSGIPSSYEQYF.

This clonotype was detected a few times. This chain uses TRBV6-1 with TRBJ2-1, with D possibly TRBD1 on 6 matching bases. The length of the CDR3 is 14 residues. Between the trimmed V and J ends, which lost 6 bases and 5 bases, there was a span of 14 bases. CDR1 is MNHNS, CDR2 SASEGT, per germline. DNA for the CDR3: TGTGCCAGCAGAGATAATCAGGGGAACAATGAGCAGTTCTTC. This encodes CASRDNQGNNEQFF.

The chain carries TRBV7-2 and TRBJ1-4; perhaps TRBD1 as D (5 bases). Germline-derived CDR1 and CDR2 are SGHTA and FQGNSA. V was trimmed by 5 bases and J by 8 bases, leaving 21 bases between them. CDR3 size: 16 residues. In nucleotides, the CDR3 is TGTGCCAGCAGCACCAACCCGGGACGGAGTAAAGAAAAACTGTTTTTT. As protein: CASSTNPGRSKEKLFF. Full variable domain (outside the CDR3, taken from reference TRBV7-2 and TRBJ1-4): GAGVSQSPSNKVTEKGKDVELRCDPISGHTALYWYRQSLGQGLEFLIYFQGNSAPDKSGLPSDRFSAERTGGSVSTLTIQRTQQEDSAVYLCASSTNPGRSKEKLFFGSGTQLSVL.

This clonotype has ten or more counts. This chain links TRBV7-2 with TRBJ2-1; D may match TRBD1 or TRBD2 (5 bases each). V lost 5 bases and J lost 9, with 14 bases in between. The CDR3 extends over 13 amino acids. Germline lookup yields CDR1 SGHTA and CDR2 FQGNSA. In nucleotides, the CDR3 is TGTGCCAGCAGCCCCCCGTCGAGGGGTGAGCAGTTCTTC. Residues: CASSPPSRGEQFF.

The rearrangement links TRBV6-5 to TRBJ2-5; D is possibly TRBD1 (7 bases). The CDR3 has 16 residues. Trimming shortened V by 0 bases and J by 5 bases, and 16 bases separated the two germline ends. Germline V lookup: CDR1 MNHEY, CDR2 SVGAGI. CDR3 protein: CASSYSNGAGGETQYF. For the CDR3, the DNA is TGTGCCAGCAGTTACTCGAACGGGGCAGGGGGGGAGACCCAGTACTTC.

This clonotype has a handful of counts. The chain employs TRBV3-1 and TRBJ2-7; TRBD2 agrees at 7 bases. The CDR3 runs 14 residues. Germline lookup yields CDR1 LGHDT and CDR2 YNNKEL (reference sequence). V shed 1 base and J 5 bases; nucleotides not matched to a gene: 5. The CDR3 region is CASSQVGRANEQYF. DNA of the CDR3: TGTGCCAGCAGCCAAGTTGGGAGGGCCAACGAGCAGTACTTC.

This clonotype has more than one count but fewer than ten. This sequence joins TRBV7-9 and TRBJ2-5; D gene ambiguous. CDR1 is SEHNR and CDR2 is FQNEAQ in the germline V gene (reference sequence). V was clipped by 1 base and J by 5 bases, with 11 bases between them. This CDR3 is built from 14 residues. CDR3 protein: CASSLDQTRETQYF. CDR3 sequence (DNA): TGTGCCAGCAGCTTAGACCAAACGCGCGAGACCCAGTACTTC.

This clonotype was observed many times. J is TRBJ1-2 and V is TRBV28; D remains ambiguous. The V gene's germline CDR1 is MDHEN and CDR2 SYDVKM. Trimming stripped 6 bases from V and 2 bases from J, with 7 bases between. The CDR3 runs 12 residues. CDR3 DNA sequence: TGTGCCAGCAGGGTCGGAAACTATGGCTACACCTTC. Translation gives CASRVGNYGYTF.

A few counts support this clonotype. The rearrangement links TRBV7-3 to TRBJ2-1, with D unclear. The CDR3 is 14 residues long. Trimming removed 1 base at V and 4 bases at J, with 8 bases between. Germline V gene lookup returns CDR1 SGHTA and CDR2 FQGTGA. The CDR3 spells CASSLNAGYNEQFF. CDR3 nucleotides: TGTGCCAGCAGCTTAAATGCTGGGTACAATGAGCAGTTCTTC.

This clonotype was detected ten times or more. The genes are TRBV7-2 and TRBJ1-2; 8 bases agree with TRBD1. The CDR3 loop spans 14 amino acids. The V and J ends lost 4 bases and 3 bases, in that order; junction bases with no gene match: 4. Germline V gene data show CDR1 as SGHTA and CDR2 as FQGNSA. Written as DNA, the CDR3 is TGTGCCAGCAGCTCCGGACAGGGCCACTATGGCTACACCTTC. As protein: CASSSGQGHYGYTF. Supplemented by reference TRBV7-2 and TRBJ1-2, the full variable domain reads GAGVSQSPSNKVTEKGKDVELRCDPISGHTALYWYRQSLGQGLEFLIYFQGNSAPDKSGLPSDRFSAERTGGSVSTLTIQRTQQEDSAVYLCASSSGQGHYGYTFGSGTRLTVV.

This clonotype turned up a few times. The chain employs TRBV20-1 and TRBJ1-4, with D perhaps matching TRBD1 (5 bases). Per germline, CDR1 DFQATT and CDR2 SNEGSKA (reference sequence). Trimming pared 5 bases from V and 8 bases from J, leaving 18 bases between. CDR3 length: 14 amino acids. The DNA for the CDR3 is TGCAGTGCTCCATCCCGGGACTCCCCGGAAAAACTGTTTTTT. This gives the protein CSAPSRDSPEKLFF.